This T cell receptor (beta chain) was captured by sequencing in a study of somatic mutations in cytotoxic T cells in rheumatoid arthritis. Study summary: Before any treatment began, 30 to 35 ml EDTA peripheral blood was collected from patients right after diagnosis. In some cases, T-cell populations stained with V beta antibodies were flow-sorted at nearly 100% purity, and these included V beta1+ cells sequenced for TCRB.

Clones were sequenced by immunoSEQ multiplex PCR, and TCRdb holds only the in-frame ones, with some missing. The profile shows roughly 13,000 clones, over 70% of them singletons. Both CD4+ and CD8+ cells were separated through positive magnetic bead selection, and their purity was verified using flow cytometry. Study-wide points: Rheumatoid arthritis patients and age-matched healthy controls showed no significant difference in CD8+ T-cell clonality.

Germline V gene data show CDR1 as MGHRA and CDR2 as YSYEKL. V was trimmed by 4 bases and J by 2 bases, leaving 15 bases between them. CDR3 length equals 16 residues. This clone appeared once. Its target is unknown. The source of this sequence is an adult with rheumatoid arthritis. The genes are TRBV4-1 and TRBJ2-1; D is possibly TRBD1 or TRBD2 (5 bases each). The specimen sequenced was CD8+ T cells sorted from blood. The CDR3 DNA sequence: TGCGCCAGCAGCCCGGGACCTCCCGACACCTACAATGAGCAGTTCTTC. Protein sequence: CASSPGPPDTYNEQFF.